This T cell receptor (beta chain) was sequenced during a study of blood T cell repertoires in COVID-19. Across the study: The samples span acute and convalescent COVID-19 from the United States, Italy and Spain.

This CDR3 is 13 amino acids long. Trimming took 5 bases from V and 5 from J; bases not matched to a gene: 3. Germline CDR1 and CDR2: ENHRY and SYGVKD. The table came from immunoSEQ multiplex PCR; TCRdb's copy has only in-frame clones and leaves some out. Of about 44,000 clones listed, about 90% are singletons. This TCR derives from a human donor in a cohort sampled during active COVID-19. What was sequenced was peripheral blood. The gene calls are TRBV10-3 and TRBJ2-1, with 7 bases matching TRBD1. The CDR3 here is CAISPGQNNEQFF. The CDR3 DNA is TGTGCCATCAGTCCGGGACAGAACAATGAGCAGTTCTTC.